This TCR beta chain was captured in a study of T cells in Graves' hyperthyroidism and ophthalmopathy (dated by TCRdb to between 2018 and 2021). Background for the entire study: To identify TCR V-J signatures that set the groups apart, the researchers used a discovery cohort of 100 or so patients, made up of some 41 with Graves' ophthalmopathy and 57 with stable Graves' hyperthyroidism. Prospective prediction of ophthalmopathy was tested in an independent validation cohort of under 20 hyperthyroidism patients and some 17 patients who later progressed to ophthalmopathy. The 75 to 100 discovery patients were randomly split 7:3 into training and test sets. Thyroid tissue and blood T-cell repertoires from about 6 Graves' hyperthyroidism patients were also compared in the study. Following sampling, methimazole starting at 30 mg daily was given to hyperthyroidism patients, and high-dose intravenous methylprednisolone was given to ophthalmopathy patients. According to the paper, TCR Vbeta CDR3 sequencing was carried out on about 140 peripheral blood samples, which came from more than 40 ophthalmopathy, around 74 hyperthyroidism and roughly 17 progressor patients. The paper's findings and limits, for the study overall: Most expanded thyroid clonotypes (frequency above 0.001) were also detected in blood, a finding suggesting that blood repertoires may reflect thyroid immune responses. No statistical method was used to fix the sample size in advance, and group allocation was not hidden from the investigators. In validation, the model predicted progression to ophthalmopathy a median of approximately 6.3 months before onset, with about 71% sensitivity and 72.22% specificity. Ophthalmopathy was separated from stable hyperthyroidism by a 13 V-J signature model, with about 88% sensitivity and about 84% specificity obtained in cross-validation and 80%/75% obtained in testing.

Stable Graves' hyperthyroidism was defined as the absence of progression to ophthalmopathy over 18 months of follow-up. The hyperthyroidism patients were between 18 and 65 years old and newly diagnosed, with a disease duration of less than 2 months. The study excluded patients with uncontrolled infections, other autoimmune diseases, pregnancy or lactation. Clinical symptoms, serum thyroxine and TRAb, thyroid ultrasound, and orbital computed tomography formed the basis for the diagnoses. Total RNA was extracted using Trizol reagent, and RNA quality was assessed on an Agilent 2100 Bioanalyzer. TCR beta CDR3 regions were amplified from RNA transcripts. For the first round of RT-PCR on the TCR CDR3, the HTBI primer set was used together with the Qiagen OneStep RT-PCR kit. Libraries were constructed in a second round of multiplex PCR, after which size selection and purification were performed. Libraries were sequenced paired-end with 100 bp reads on an Illumina HiSeq2000. On the authors' methods: Raw data were processed with SOAPnuke, discarding reads with adapters, uncalled bases, mean Phred below 15, or no exact constant-primer or identifier match. High-quality paired reads were merged using COPE v1.2.5, and each unique nucleotide sequence was defined as a clonotype. Clonotypes were aligned to IMGT TRBV, TRBD and TRBJ reference segments using MiTCR v1.1. The analysis included only V-J combinations with a frequency above 0.0001, which together covered roughly 99% of the repertoires. A TCS score was defined as the ratio between F50 (clonal expansion) and ExV (chaos), using BLOSUM62-based TCRdist between CDR3 peptides within each V-J. Welch's t-statistics and random forest reduced some 510 V-J features to 13, which were used in a naive Bayes classifier (R e1071). The public reads were reanalyzed by TCRdb: fastp trimming at Q25, MiXCR alignment, in-frame beta chains only. Here each entry gathers all rows of one CDR3 protein and keeps the most common genes and DNA. The V and J calls shown here were made by TCRdb, not taken from the authors' results. Here the sample has about 560,000 distinct CDR3 sequences; around 45% occur a single time. The top ten clonotypes cover roughly 8.2% of the sample.

Per the germline V gene, ENHRY is the CDR1 and SYGVKD is the CDR2. V drops 4 bases and J drops 7 bases, leaving 10 bases in between. The CDR3, cysteine through phenylalanine, is 13 amino acids long. Just CDR3 DNA is preserved here, 39 bases in frame from base 1. With respect to this clonotype: Its specific antigen is unknown. Within one base of it there is no much larger clone, and no base qualities were kept.

The chain is assembled from TRBV10-3 and TRBJ1-4; the D gene is possibly TRBD1, with 6 bases matching. This sequence was found in a woman aged 18 to 35 with Graves' hyperthyroidism. Donor details come from another sample of the same person, matched by shared clones. Sequencing was carried out using peripheral blood or thyroid tissue (not recorded which). At the DNA level, the sequence is TGTGCCATCAGTGTGGGGACATCTGAAAAACTGTTTTTT. Translated, it reads CAISVGTSEKLFF.